The rows below give T cell receptor beta chains drawn from one sample of a study of shared clonotypes between healthy human individuals. Method: immunoSEQ multiplex PCR; TCRdb's copy keeps in-frame clones and lacks some. The profile shows fewer than 1 million clones, 95% to 97% of them singletons. What was sequenced was naive CD8+ T cells sorted from blood. These receptors were obtained from a man aged 25-45 years in good health. CDR3s include the opening cysteine and the closing phenylalanine or tryptophan. D genes are given only for firm matches. Expanded clones are given a class, and other clones once, few, many or no size at all.

TRBV5-6,.,.,TRBJ1-1,TGTGCCAGCAGCTTGGGTCCCGCACAGGAGAACACTGAAGCTTTCTTT,CASSLGPAQENTEAFF
TRBV28,.,.,TRBJ1-5,TGTGCCAGCAGTTTCGGGGGAAGTGGTCAGCCCCAGCATTTT,CASSFGGSGQPQHF
TRBV14,.,.,TRBJ2-3,TGTGCCAGCAGCCAAGCCCCGCCCTCCTTCACAGATACGCAGTATTTT,CASSQAPPSFTDTQYF
TRBV6-6,.,.,TRBJ2-4,TGTGCCAGCAGCTCCTATGGTCCTGTCCCCAACATTCAGTACTTC,CASSSYGPVPNIQYF
TRBV2,TRBD2,.,TRBJ2-1,TGTGCCAGCAGCGCGGGACTAACTACATACAATGAGCAGTTCTTC,CASSAGLTTYNEQFF
TRBV28,.,.,TRBJ1-4,TGTGCCAGCAGTTTAGCCTCAGCAGGGTCTAATGAAAAACTGTTTTTT,CASSLASAGSNEKLFF
TRBV6-5,.,.,TRBJ2-3,TGTGCCAGCAGTTACTCGAGTACAGATACGCAGTATTTT,CASSYSSTDTQYF
TRBV13,.,.,TRBJ2-2,TGTGCCAGCAGCTTAACAGGCTCGACCGGGGAGCTGTTTTTT,CASSLTGSTGELFF
TRBV21-1,.,.,TRBJ2-1,TGTGCCAGCAGCAGAGGAGAGGAGAGCAATGAGCAGTTCTTC,CASSRGEESNEQFF
TRBV6-5,TRBD1,once,TRBJ1-1,TGTGCCAGCAGACAGGGGCGAGTGGAGGAGGCTTTCTTT,CASRQGRVEEAFF